One and the same sample provided the 14 T cell receptor beta chains below, sequenced in a study of identical twins. A single record per CDR3 protein comes from TCRdb applying MiXCR to the 5' RACE reads. This sample has about 890,000 distinct CDR3 sequences, with roughly 12% found just once. Separately, the same data were catalogued under a study of yellow fever vaccine responses in identical twins.

The sample taken for sequencing was PBMCs. These receptor sequences come from a woman aged 18-35 years in good health.

This clonotype was observed at least ten times. The chain employs TRBV18 and TRBJ2-7; D remains ambiguous. V lost 6 bases and J lost 3, with 12 bases in between. The CDR3 is 13 amino acids. The germline V gene has CDR1 KGHSH and CDR2 LQKENI. In nucleotides, the CDR3 is TGTGCCAGCTCGACCACAGCATTCTACGAGCAGTACTTC. This codes for CASSTTAFYEQYF.

This clonotype was counted a few times. The chain is built from TRBV28 and TRBJ2-6, with a tentative D call TRBD2 (6 bases). The CDR3 is 15 residues long. Germline values: CDR1 MDHEN, CDR2 SYDVKM. V was trimmed by 3 bases and J by 2 bases, leaving 8 bases between them. CDR3 region: CASSFKRAGANVLTF. Here the CDR3 DNA reads TGTGCCAGCAGTTTCAAGCGGGCTGGGGCCAACGTCCTGACTTTC.

This chain links TRBV15 with TRBJ1-2; the D gene is possibly TRBD1 (5 bases). V was pared by 0 bases and J by 8 bases, with 16 bases between. This CDR3 has 15 residues. Germline values: CDR1 LNHNV, CDR2 YYDKDF (reference sequence). The CDR3 DNA reads as TGTGCCACCAGCAGAGATAGTGCGGGGGTCGAGGGCTACACCTTC. Protein sequence: CATSRDSAGVEGYTF.

This clonotype was observed many times. The chain uses TRBV12-3 or TRBV12-4 and TRBJ1-2, with 9 positions matching TRBD1. The CDR3 consists of 14 residues. The V segment lost 10 bases and the J segment 7 bases; nucleotides outside the gene matches: 13. CDR3 in DNA: TGTGCCACTTCCGGGACAGGGTTTTTTGGTGGCTACACCTTC. Its translation: CATSGTGFFGGYTF.

This clonotype was picked up many times. The rearrangement uses TRBV4-1 and TRBJ2-7, with TRBD1 matching 7 bases. With 2 bases clipped from V and 3 bases from J, the junction kept 10 bases outside the gene matches. The CDR3 totals 16 residues. Germline loops: CDR1 MGHRA, CDR2 YSYEKL. The CDR3 protein is CASSQPLPGTDYEQYF. CDR3 sequence (DNA): TGCGCCAGCAGCCAACCCCTTCCCGGGACAGACTACGAGCAGTACTTC.

This clonotype turned up a few times. The chain carries TRBV10-3 and TRBJ2-7; TRBD2 might be the D (5 bases). Germline CDR1 is ENHRY and CDR2 is SYGVKD. The CDR3 sequence is 13 residues long. The V and J ends lost 10 bases and 0 bases respectively, with 13 bases between them. In nucleotides, the CDR3 is TGTGCCACCCGGACTGGGAGCTCCTACGAGCAGTACGTC. Amino acid sequence: CATRTGSSYEQYV.

This clonotype was observed a few times. The J gene is TRBJ2-2, the V gene TRBV4-1; TRBD2 might be the D (6 bases). Trimming left V 4 bases short and J 5 bases short, with 11 bases between. Germline V gene lookup returns CDR1 MGHRA and CDR2 YSYEKL. This CDR3 region has 14 residues. The DNA for the CDR3 is TGCGCCAGCAGCCCGGGAGAGAGGACCGGGGAGCTGTTTTTT. Protein product: CASSPGERTGELFF.

V gene TRBV7-9 combines with J gene TRBJ2-1; 10 nucleotides line up with TRBD2. Germline lookup yields CDR1 SEHNR and CDR2 FQNEAQ (reference sequence). The V gene end was trimmed by 5 bases and the J gene end by 10 bases; junction bases not matched to a gene: 8. The CDR3 is made up of 14 amino acids. The CDR3, as DNA: TGTGCCAGCAGCAATCTAGCGGGAGTGGAGGAGCAGTTCTTC. As protein: CASSNLAGVEEQFF. Using reference TRBV7-9 and TRBJ2-1 for the parts outside the CDR3, the full variable domain is DTGVSQNPRHKITKRGQNVTFRCDPISEHNRLYWYRQTLGQGPEFLTYFQNEAQLEKSRLLSDRFSAERPKGSFSTLEIQRTEQGDSAMYLCASSNLAGVEEQFFGPGTRLTVL.

This clonotype was seen a few times. This chain links TRBV12-3 or TRBV12-4 with TRBJ2-7; tentative D call: TRBD1 (6 bases). Trimming removed 3 bases from V and 0 bases from J, with 9 bases in between. This CDR3 has 14 residues. The CDR3 loop is CASSLNRDSYEQYF. The CDR3 nucleotides read TGTGCCAGCAGTTTGAACAGGGACTCCTACGAGCAGTACTTC.

The sample holds a few counts of this clonotype. V usage is TRBV28 and J usage is TRBJ2-5; 10 bases line up with TRBD2. Germline trimming cut 1 base from V and 7 bases from J; bases unmatched to any gene: 9. The CDR3 has 16 amino acids. CDR1 is MDHEN, CDR2 SYDVKM, per germline. Here the CDR3 reads CASSLFSSGSLGTQYF. In DNA form, the CDR3 reads TGTGCCAGCAGTTTATTTTCTAGCGGGAGTCTCGGGACCCAGTACTTC.

This clonotype has just a few counts. DNA for the CDR3: TGTGCCAGCAGTTACCCCAGGGGTGGAGAGACCCAGTACTTC. Protein product: CASSYPRGGETQYF. This chain links TRBV6-5 with TRBJ2-5, with D possibly matching TRBD1 (6 bases). V was pared by 2 bases and J by 4 bases, with 11 bases between. This CDR3 contains 14 residues. Germline CDR1 is MNHEY and CDR2 is SVGAGI.

This clonotype was observed a few times. This chain joins TRBV20-1 and TRBJ1-1, with D hard to call. The V gene lost 4 bases and the J gene lost 7 bases, with 13 bases spanning the gap. The CDR3 covers 12 residues. CDR1 is DFQATT and CDR2 is SNEGSKA in the germline V gene (reference sequence). The CDR3 nucleotides are TGCAGTGCTACCAATGGCCCAGGTGAAGCTTTCTTT. This gives the protein CSATNGPGEAFF.

This clonotype was counted a few times. The chain has TRBV2 and TRBJ2-1, with a tentative D call TRBD2 (6 bases). V lost 9 bases and J 8 bases, leaving 20 bases between the germline ends. This CDR3 region has 14 residues. In germline, CDR1 is SNHLY, CDR2 FYNNEI. The CDR3 sequence: CARKIPGLNDEQFF. The CDR3, as DNA: TGTGCCAGAAAAATACCGGGACTTAATGATGAGCAGTTCTTC.

This clonotype occurred a few times. The CDR3 spells CASSLSGLVQETQYF. The CDR3 nucleotides are TGTGCCAGCAGTCTATCGGGACTAGTCCAAGAGACCCAGTACTTC. This chain uses TRBV28 with TRBJ2-5; 8 nucleotides align to TRBD2. V gave up 5 bases and J gave up 1 base; unmatched junction bases: 6. CDR1 MDHEN and CDR2 SYDVKM come from the germline V gene. The CDR3 length is 15 residues.